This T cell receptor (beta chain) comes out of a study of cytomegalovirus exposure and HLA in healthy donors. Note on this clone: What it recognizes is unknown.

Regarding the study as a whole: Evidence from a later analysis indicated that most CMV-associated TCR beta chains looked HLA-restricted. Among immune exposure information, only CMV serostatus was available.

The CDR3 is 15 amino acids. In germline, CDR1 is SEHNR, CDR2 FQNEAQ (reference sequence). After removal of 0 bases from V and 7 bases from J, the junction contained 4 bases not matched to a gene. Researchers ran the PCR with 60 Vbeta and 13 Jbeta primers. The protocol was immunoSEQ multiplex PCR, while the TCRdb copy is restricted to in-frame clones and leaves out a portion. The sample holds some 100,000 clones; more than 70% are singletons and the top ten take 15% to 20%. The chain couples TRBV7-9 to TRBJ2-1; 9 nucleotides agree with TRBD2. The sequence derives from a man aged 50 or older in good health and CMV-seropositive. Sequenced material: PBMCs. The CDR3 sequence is CASSLASGSVNEQFF. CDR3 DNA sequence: TGTGCCAGCAGCTTAGCTAGCGGGAGTGTAAATGAGCAGTTCTTC. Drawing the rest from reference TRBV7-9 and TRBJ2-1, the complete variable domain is DTGVSQNPRHKITKRGQNVTFRCDPISEHNRLYWYRQTLGQGPEFLTYFQNEAQLEKSRLLSDRFSAERPKGSFSTLEIQRTEQGDSAMYLCASSLASGSVNEQFFGPGTRLTVL.